A single T cell receptor (beta chain) is shown here with its context. Antigen specificity is unknown. The entry originates in a study of cytomegalovirus exposure and HLA in healthy donors. Findings and limits, study-wide: Rare sequences made up most TCRs, while some public TCRs were found in many donors. In an earlier analysis, in fewer than 700 donors, most V segments appeared productive either ~87% or ~30% of the time.

Researchers ran the PCR with 60 Vbeta and 13 Jbeta primers. Assay: immunoSEQ multiplex PCR; the TCRdb copy retains only in-frame clones and omits some. This sample has 160,000 or so clones; roughly 84% occur once, and the top ten carry roughly 1.5%. This TCR was sampled from a woman between 18 and 29 years old in good health and CMV-seronegative. Specimen: PBMCs.

For the CDR3, the DNA is TGTGCCAGCAGCTTGTCGGACCGGGGATACAATGAGCAGTTCTTC. This translates into CASSLSDRGYNEQFF. J is TRBJ2-1 and V is TRBV5-4; D is perhaps TRBD2 (5 bases). The CDR3 sequence is 15 residues long. V was pared by 1 base and J by 4 bases, with 12 bases between. The germline gives CDR1 SGHNT, CDR2 YYREEE (reference sequence).